This T cell receptor (beta chain) appears in the sequencing data of a study of shared clonotypes between healthy human individuals. A note on this clone: Its antigen is as yet unknown.

General study results and limits: Sampling was confined to blood; repertoires within tissues likely differ. Clonotype sharing among the donors was expected to vary with sequencing depth.

This CDR3 comprises 12 residues. Per the germline V gene, CDR1 is GTSNPN and CDR2 is SVGIG (reference sequence). Profiled with immunoSEQ multiplex PCR; TCRdb holds only in-frame clones, not every one. The table includes roughly 1 million clones, 65% to 80% detected once. Sequencing was carried out using memory CD4+ T cells sorted from blood. The subset is: CD45RA-negative fraction. This clonotype originated in a man between 18 and 35 years old in good health. The genes are TRBV30 and TRBJ2-5; D is ambiguous. Near its end, the DNA agrees better with TRBJ2-7, so the J call may be wrong. This chain's CDR3 is CALARFSYEQYF. The CDR3 DNA follows: TGTGCTCTTGCCCGATTCTCCTACGAGCAGTACTTC.